A selection of T cell receptor beta chains follows, all from one sample in a study of cytomegalovirus exposure and HLA in healthy donors. Some clones are missing from TCRdb's copy, which holds only in-frame ones; the method was immunoSEQ multiplex PCR. The repertoire holds approximately 180,000 clones, roughly 87% seen once, with around 0.25% in the top ten. Input material: PBMCs. Receptors originate from a girl in the first two years of life in good health and CMV-seronegative. CDR3s include the opening cysteine and the closing phenylalanine or tryptophan. The listing skips clone size in some rows; elsewhere it reads once, few, many or a size class.

abundance: .
v_gene: TRBV6-5
j_gene: TRBJ2-7
CDR3aa: CASSWRGKQDEQYF

abundance: few
v_gene: TRBV4-3
j_gene: TRBJ2-7
CDR3aa: CASSQRTGTPYEQYF

abundance: .
v_gene: TRBV7-6
j_gene: TRBJ1-2
CDR3aa: CASSFRGGFGYGYTF

abundance: .
v_gene: TRBV7-2
j_gene: TRBJ1-2
CDR3aa: CASSLSGTHGYTF

abundance: .
v_gene: TRBV7-9
j_gene: TRBJ1-5
CDR3aa: CASSLSLGPQHF

abundance: .
v_gene: TRBV7-9
j_gene: TRBJ2-4
CDR3aa: CASSLFTGVAKNIQYF

abundance: .
v_gene: TRBV7-8
j_gene: TRBJ1-5
CDR3aa: CASSIDRGQPQHF

abundance: .
v_gene: TRBV4-1
j_gene: TRBJ2-7
CDR3aa: CASSQPTGTGSYEQYF

abundance: .
v_gene: TRBV5-4
j_gene: TRBJ2-7
CDR3aa: CASSLGGAQGFGEQYF

abundance: .
v_gene: TRBV10-1
j_gene: TRBJ2-7
CDR3aa: CASSRDRVSEQYF

abundance: .
v_gene: TRBV5-4
j_gene: TRBJ1-2
CDR3aa: CASSLWGPNYGYTF

abundance: .
v_gene: TRBV7-2
j_gene: TRBJ1-2
CDR3aa: CASIPQGLVYGYTF

abundance: .
v_gene: TRBV13
j_gene: TRBJ1-3
CDR3aa: CASSLGRGRSGNTIYF

abundance: .
v_gene: TRBV6-5
j_gene: TRBJ1-6
CDR3aa: CASSYVEGNSPLHF

abundance: once
v_gene: TRBV7-6
j_gene: TRBJ2-3
CDR3aa: CASSLGGSSGITDTQYF

abundance: .
v_gene: TRBV7-2
j_gene: TRBJ1-4
CDR3aa: CASSLWEGEKLFF

abundance: .
v_gene: TRBV4-2
j_gene: TRBJ1-5
CDR3aa: CASSQQGASNQPQHF

abundance: once
v_gene: TRBV7-2
j_gene: TRBJ2-7
CDR3aa: CASSLGHTGTVSYEQYF

abundance: .
v_gene: TRBV6-1
j_gene: TRBJ2-7
CDR3aa: CASSLREGGPYEQYF

abundance: once
v_gene: TRBV13
j_gene: TRBJ1-3
CDR3aa: CASSGTGQGAGNTIYF

abundance: .
v_gene: TRBV6-5
j_gene: TRBJ2-7
CDR3aa: CASSYSRTSYEQYF

abundance: .
v_gene: TRBV19
j_gene: TRBJ2-1
CDR3aa: CASRGLAGGYNEQFF

abundance: .
v_gene: TRBV7-9
j_gene: TRBJ1-2
CDR3aa: CASSLLRVTYGYTF

abundance: .
v_gene: TRBV5-5
j_gene: TRBJ2-1
CDR3aa: CASSPRTSLDEQFF

abundance: .
v_gene: TRBV6-5
j_gene: TRBJ2-7
CDR3aa: CASSYSPRTAPYEQYF

abundance: .
v_gene: TRBV9
j_gene: TRBJ1-5
CDR3aa: CASSVGGSNQPQHF

abundance: .
v_gene: TRBV30
j_gene: TRBJ1-5
CDR3aa: CAWRDRQTNQPQHF

abundance: .
v_gene: TRBV27
j_gene: TRBJ2-7
CDR3aa: CASKPLGLAITLGRVYEQYF

abundance: .
v_gene: TRBV4-2
j_gene: TRBJ2-4
CDR3aa: CASSQPAGGPAKNIQYF

abundance: .
v_gene: TRBV4-3
j_gene: TRBJ2-1
CDR3aa: CASSQRDREQFF

abundance: .
v_gene: TRBV21-1
j_gene: TRBJ2-4
CDR3aa: CASSKATWSGTDRGAKNIQYF

abundance: .
v_gene: TRBV14
j_gene: TRBJ2-1
CDR3aa: CASSQGRVGGEQFF

abundance: .
v_gene: TRBV9
j_gene: TRBJ1-2
CDR3aa: CASRPNPGTGGSGYTF

abundance: .
v_gene: TRBV5-6
j_gene: TRBJ2-1
CDR3aa: CASSLGVSGWGPYNEQFF

abundance: few
v_gene: TRBV2
j_gene: TRBJ2-2
CDR3aa: CASSEYPGTGELFF

abundance: .
v_gene: TRBV7-2
j_gene: TRBJ2-3
CDR3aa: CASRRLAGGVTDTQYF

abundance: .
v_gene: TRBV7-8
j_gene: TRBJ2-1
CDR3aa: CASSSGGGTSGGSSSYNEQFF

abundance: .
v_gene: TRBV30
j_gene: TRBJ1-5
CDR3aa: CAWAPQGNQPQHF

abundance: once
v_gene: TRBV5-4
j_gene: TRBJ2-3
CDR3aa: CASSLKGRGVTDTQYF

abundance: .
v_gene: TRBV7-8
j_gene: TRBJ1-4
CDR3aa: CASSLARTYRATNEKLFF

abundance: .
v_gene: TRBV7-9
j_gene: TRBJ2-7
CDR3aa: CSSSKRGGQGRYEQYF

abundance: .
v_gene: TRBV2
j_gene: TRBJ2-1
CDR3aa: CASSDQAGGDNEQFF

abundance: .
v_gene: TRBV4-1
j_gene: TRBJ2-7
CDR3aa: CASSPPGTGKEQYF

abundance: once
v_gene: TRBV21-1
j_gene: TRBJ2-7
CDR3aa: CASSQTWDRRPPEDYEQYF

abundance: .
v_gene: TRBV19
j_gene: TRBJ2-1
CDR3aa: CASSIGGTGFF

abundance: few
v_gene: TRBV6-1
j_gene: TRBJ1-3
CDR3aa: CASSEPGLSGNTIYF

abundance: .
v_gene: TRBV5-5
j_gene: TRBJ2-3
CDR3aa: CASSETTTPGTQYF

abundance: .
v_gene: TRBV5-6
j_gene: TRBJ2-1
CDR3aa: CASSSLGLAGSSEQFF

abundance: .
v_gene: TRBV5-1
j_gene: TRBJ2-6
CDR3aa: CASSKTGNTGANVLTF

abundance: .
v_gene: TRBV19
j_gene: TRBJ2-1
CDR3aa: CASSTPPGQGTYNEQFF

abundance: .
v_gene: TRBV4-2
j_gene: TRBJ2-1
CDR3aa: CASSQEAGDYNEQFF

abundance: .
v_gene: TRBV6-5
j_gene: TRBJ1-1
CDR3aa: CASSYSGGTEAFF